Sequencing of this T cell receptor (beta chain) was carried out in a study of neurological immune-mediated disorders (dated by TCRdb to between 2019 and 2020). General notes on the study: Peripheral blood TCR-beta repertoires from HTLV-I-associated myelopathy (HAM/TSP) patients, multiple sclerosis patients and healthy controls were compared by UMI-based sequencing. Alongside PBMC samples, the set of approximately 100 TCR-beta libraries contained longitudinal samples, technical triplicates, and paired CD4+ and CD8+ T-cell subsets that had been sorted. The cohort comprised about 70 subjects: approximately 15 HAM/TSP patients, approximately 34 multiple sclerosis patients and 20 or so healthy controls. Longitudinal HAM/TSP donors and healthy donors each had 3 time-points at intervals of about 3-45 months.

Taken with the paper, the label for time point translates to: longitudinal time-point 1 (baseline). The healthy controls were volunteers from a blood bank in Maryland, USA. For unsorted PBMC libraries, 2 million PBMCs were used after storage in RNAlater at -80 degrees C until RNA extraction. Peripheral blood underwent Ficoll-Hypaque density gradient centrifugation to isolate PBMCs, which were then cryopreserved in liquid nitrogen. Points the paper makes about the study in general: Expanded clones from different subjects shared no identical CDR3 amino acid sequences, which suggests that TCR-beta repertoires were private in all groups. TCR clonal expansion was highest in HAM/TSP patients and lowest in MS patients, with MS patients falling below even healthy controls.

cDNA synthesis used template-switch 5'RACE with a primer carrying a 10-nucleotide random unique molecular identifier tagging each TCR transcript. Over 180 million TCR-beta sequences, covering 15-18 subjects, were produced in each sequencing run. The RNeasy kit was used to extract total RNA. TCR-beta VDJ regions were amplified with primers for the TCR constant region and the 5'RACE anchor, using the KAPA Real-time Library Amplification kit. Sample indexes and Illumina adaptors were added in a first PCR, after which library yield was increased in a second PCR. The roughly 650 bp TCR product was size-selected on a 2% E-gel SizeSelection system after Ampure bead purification. Before pooling, library quality was checked on a Bioanalyzer, concentration was measured with Qubit, and libraries were quantified with the Kapa Library Quantification kit. Paired-end 2 x 150 bp sequencing of the libraries was performed on an Illumina HiSeq 2500. To increase sequence diversity, about 25-31% phiX was spiked into each library pool. In the authors' own workflow: Quality-filtered reads were processed with the UMI-based MiGEC pipeline, and over 75% of raw TCR sequences were removed by the MiGEC pipeline during error correction. IMGT germline references were used for aligning VDJ genes, and each clonotype was defined as a unique CDR3 amino acid sequence together with its V-J genes. VDJtools evaluated clonal expansion, Shannon diversity and CDR3 relatedness (CalcPairwiseDistances, ClusterSamples); CLCbio workbench built phylogenetic trees. Using coefficient-of-variation modelling across technical triplicates, the study counted a clone as expanded if it had at least 8 unique UMIs. TCRdb reran the public reads through fastp at Q25 and MiXCR, keeping productive beta chains. A single entry per CDR3 protein holds the most common genes and DNA from its merged rows. These V and J calls rely on TCRdb rather than the paper's analysis. Present in this sample are around 49,000 distinct CDR3 sequences, more than 8.5% of which were seen just once. The top ten clones comprise 1.5% to 2% of the sample.

V loses 4 bases, J loses 7 bases, and the germline ends lie 22 bases apart. CDR1 and CDR2 (SGHTA, FQGNSA) derive from the germline V gene. The CDR3 has 16 amino acids, counting the end cysteine and phenylalanine. The read is trimmed to its CDR3 DNA, 48 bases read in frame from base 1. With respect to this clonotype: Its binding antigen is unknown. No much larger clonotype is one base removed from it; base qualities were not supplied.

Material for sequencing was PBMCs. The chain links TRBV7-2 with TRBJ1-2; a tentative D match to TRBD1 spans 6 bases. The origin of this receptor is a woman in her thirties or forties in good health. CDR3 reads: CASSSPYRDDLGGYTF. Here is the DNA: TGTGCCAGCAGCTCACCTTACAGGGACGACCTCGGTGGCTACACCTTC.